The 9 T cell receptor beta chains given below trace back to one sample, sequenced in a study of OX40 agonist ivuxolimab in advanced cancers. The data were produced by immunoSEQ multiplex PCR, yet TCRdb's version contains in-frame clones alone and is incomplete. This table holds around 50,000 clones, about 87% found once. Sequencing was performed on CD4+ or CD8+ T cells sorted from blood, taken in a trial of the OX40 agonist ivuxolimab. The receptors were sampled from an adult with an advanced solid tumor such as melanoma, head and neck, liver or kidney cancer.

V gene TRBV2 combines with J gene TRBJ1-5; D remains unclear. With 5 bases removed from V and 9 bases from J, the gap between germline ends came to 14 bases. The CDR3 runs to 13 residues. The V gene's germline CDR1 is SNHLY and CDR2 FYNNEI. The CDR3 region has the DNA TGTGCCAGCAGTTACACCCTTAACGGGCCCCAGCATTTT. Residues: CASSYTLNGPQHF.

This clone was found a few times. The CDR3 sequence is CASSRRTGELSNEKLFF. The DNA of the CDR3 is TGTGCCAGCAGCAGACGGACAGGGGAGCTATCTAATGAAAAACTGTTTTTT. The chain combines TRBV21-1 with TRBJ1-4; the D call TRBD1 from the table was never checked on the DNA. TRBV21-1 is assigned pseudogene status. The CDR3 is 17 amino acids.

In the case of this clone: At the DNA level, this CDR3 is encoded by other sequences in the same sample as well. This chain connects TRBV2 to TRBJ2-5; D gene unclear. The CDR3 has 14 amino acids. The V end lost 6 bases, the J end lost 2 bases, and 13 bases lay between the germline ends. CDR1 is SNHLY, CDR2 FYNNEI, per germline. CDR3 DNA sequence: TGTGCCAGCAGGAAAGGGCCAACACAAGAGACCCAGTACTTC. It codes for CASRKGPTQETQYF. Based on the CDR3 plus reference TRBV2 and TRBJ2-5, the full variable domain is EPEVTQTPSHQVTQMGQEVILRCVPISNHLYFYWYRQILGQKVEFLVSFYNNEISEKSEIFDDQFSVERPDGSNFTLKIRSTKLEDSAMYFCASRKGPTQETQYFGPGTRLLVL.

This clone has just one count. The chain combines TRBV7-9 with TRBJ2-5, with D possibly being TRBD2 (5 bases). Germline V CDR1 and CDR2: SEHNR, FQNEAQ (reference sequence). This CDR3 contains 15 residues. The V and J ends lost 2 bases and 5 bases respectively, with 15 bases between them. The CDR3 loop reads CASSLNGGPRETQYF. CDR3 DNA sequence: TGTGCCAGCAGCTTAAACGGCGGGCCAAGGGAGACCCAGTACTTC.

The chain recombines TRBV29-1 with TRBJ2-3; TRBD2 aligns across 9 bases. This CDR3 region has 15 residues. With 6 bases clipped from V and 2 bases from J, the junction kept 9 bases outside the gene matches. Germline CDR1 SQVTM, CDR2 ANQGSEA. In nucleotides, the CDR3 is TGCAGCGTACGACCCACTAGCGGGTACACAGATACGCAGTATTTT. This codes for CSVRPTSGYTDTQYF.

The chain is built from TRBV5-4 and TRBJ1-3; TRBD1 might be the D (5 bases). From germline, CDR1 is SGHNT and CDR2 YYREEE (reference sequence). This CDR3 has 16 amino acids. Trimming cost V 0 bases and J 4 bases, with 14 bases left between them. The CDR3 coding sequence is TGTGCCAGCAGCTTGGATCTACGGCGGGGGGGAAACACCATATATTTT. Encoded protein: CASSLDLRRGGNTIYF.

The rearrangement uses TRBV5-4 and TRBJ1-2, with no clear D. CDR3 length equals 14 residues. V dropped 4 bases and J dropped 2 bases, with 12 bases sitting between them. CDR1 and CDR2 from the germline V gene are SGHNT and YYREEE (reference sequence). The chain's CDR3 is CASSTGPQNYGYTF. For the CDR3, the DNA is TGTGCCAGCAGCACCGGACCGCAAAACTATGGCTACACCTTC.

V gene TRBV6-6 combines with J gene TRBJ2-6; D not certain. There are 14 residues in the CDR3. Looked up from germline, CDR1 is MNHNY and CDR2 is SVGAGI (reference sequence). Trimming shortened V by 4 bases and J by 2 bases, and 6 bases separated the two germline ends. CDR3 loop: CASSWVAGANVLTF. The CDR3 DNA follows: TGTGCCAGCAGTTGGGTAGCTGGGGCCAACGTCCTGACTTTC.

V and J are TRBV5-1 and TRBJ2-2, with D maybe TRBD1 (6 bases). This CDR3 region has 15 residues. V lost 2 bases and J lost 0, with 8 bases in between. Germline values: CDR1 SGHRS, CDR2 YFSETQ. In DNA, the CDR3 is TGCGCCAGCAGCTTCGGGACACCGAACACCGGGGAGCTGTTTTTT. Its protein is CASSFGTPNTGELFF.